The 26 T cell receptor beta chains reported below all come from one sample, sequenced in a study of Ad26.COV2.S vaccination and SARS-CoV-2 variants. The repertoire was sequenced with immunoSEQ multiplex PCR; TCRdb's copy has only in-frame clones and lacks some. The table records around 340,000 clones, about 89% of them present only once. The sample's treatment: over 15 received Ad26.COV2.S at low or high dose, single or two shots; roughly 5 received placebo; per-sample allocation not given. On day 63 after the first injection, vaccine and placebo recipients gave samples. Source: peripheral blood, taken in a trial of Ad26.COV2.S vaccine versus placebo. These receptors all stem from a person between 18 and 60 years old who received the Ad26.COV2.S COVID-19 vaccine or a placebo.

The chain is built from TRBV7-2 and TRBJ2-7; 10 bases align to TRBD1. From germline, CDR1 is SGHTA and CDR2 FQGNSA. The CDR3 runs to 17 residues. V shed 0 bases and J 3 bases; nucleotides not matched to a gene: 8. This CDR3 is CASSLAWRDRGHYEQYF. The CDR3 DNA follows: TGTGCCAGCAGCTTAGCGTGGAGGGACAGGGGACACTACGAGCAGTACTTC.

The chain combines TRBV7-2 with TRBJ1-2; maybe TRBD1 (6 bases). Germline V gene data show CDR1 as SGHTA and CDR2 as FQGNSA. This CDR3 spans 16 amino acids. The germline V and J ends were trimmed by 1 base and 3 bases, with 15 bases remaining between them. The CDR3 loop reads CASSLESVRGDYGYTF. CDR3 sequence (DNA): TGTGCCAGCAGCTTAGAATCGGTCAGGGGTGACTATGGCTACACCTTC.

This chain links TRBV15 with TRBJ1-2, with no clear D. V was shortened by 1 base and J by 8 bases, with 14 bases between the two germline ends. This CDR3 is 14 amino acids long. Germline values: CDR1 LNHNV, CDR2 YYDKDF (reference sequence). The CDR3 sequence is CATSRAVSGDGYTF. The CDR3 DNA sequence: TGTGCCACCAGCAGAGCTGTATCCGGCGACGGCTACACCTTC. Combining the CDR3 with reference TRBV15 and TRBJ1-2 gives the whole variable domain DAMVIQNPRYQVTQFGKPVTLSCSQTLNHNVMYWYQQKSSQAPKLLFHYYDKDFNNEADTPDNFQSRRPNTSFCFLDIRSPGLGDTAMYLCATSRAVSGDGYTFGSGTRLTVV.

V usage is TRBV3-1 (or the pseudogene TRBV3-2) and J usage is TRBJ2-3; D not resolved. Per the germline V gene, CDR1 is LGHDT and CDR2 is YNNKEL (reference sequence). Trimming removed 1 base from V and 4 bases from J, with 6 bases in between. The CDR3 has 13 amino acids. The CDR3 DNA follows: TGTGCCAGCAGCCAAGCTAATTCAGATACGCAGTATTTT. Its protein product is CASSQANSDTQYF.

The V call is TRBV7-9, the J call TRBJ1-2; D uncertain. The CDR3 sequence is 13 residues long. CDR1 SEHNR and CDR2 FQNEAQ come from the germline V gene (reference sequence). The ends were cut back, 3 bases at V and 2 bases at J, with 7 bases in the middle. The CDR3: CASSFLENYGYTF. CDR3 nucleotide sequence: TGTGCCAGCAGCTTTTTGGAAAACTATGGCTACACCTTC.

J is TRBJ2-7 and V is TRBV7-9; 9 bases map to TRBD1. Germline lookup yields CDR1 SEHNR and CDR2 FQNEAQ (reference sequence). The ends lost 1 base at V and 5 bases at J; junction bases unmatched: 0. The CDR3 has 13 residues. The CDR3 region is CASSLGTGDEQYF. Written as DNA, the CDR3 is TGTGCCAGCAGCTTAGGGACAGGGGACGAGCAGTACTTC.

V and J are TRBV6-6 and TRBJ2-3; D is unclear. CDR1 and CDR2 from the germline V gene are MNHNY and SVGAGI (reference sequence). The V and J ends lost 2 bases and 0 bases respectively, with 12 bases between them. This CDR3 is built from 16 residues. CDR3 sequence reads: CASSYGSPSSTDTQYF. The CDR3 region has the DNA TGTGCCAGCAGTTACGGGTCGCCCTCTAGCACAGATACGCAGTATTTT.

This rearrangement joins TRBV30 to TRBJ2-3; no reliable D call. This CDR3 has 16 residues. CDR1 GTSNPN and CDR2 SVGIG come from the germline V gene (reference sequence). V lost 1 base to trimming and J lost 2 bases, with 16 bases between them. CDR3 sequence reads: CAWSGEAGEITDTQYF. The CDR3 DNA reads TGTGCCTGGAGTGGCGAGGCAGGCGAAATCACAGATACGCAGTATTTT.

The chain joins TRBV6-6 to TRBJ1-6; D is unclear. V was shortened by 0 bases and J by 10 bases, with 4 bases between the two germline ends. This CDR3 comprises 12 residues. Germline V gene lookup returns CDR1 MNHNY and CDR2 SVGAGI (reference sequence). Here the CDR3 reads CASSYSTSPLHF. In nucleotides, the CDR3 is TGTGCCAGCAGTTACTCGACCTCACCCCTCCACTTT.

The genes are TRBV5-1 and TRBJ2-1; TRBD1 matches 8 bases. The ends lost 4 bases at V and 5 bases at J; junction bases unmatched: 8. This CDR3 contains 15 residues. CDR1 is SGHRS and CDR2 is YFSETQ in the germline V gene. The CDR3 protein is CASSPGGGPDNEQFF. CDR3 coding DNA: TGCGCCAGCAGCCCAGGGGGCGGGCCCGACAATGAGCAGTTCTTC.

The chain recombines TRBV7-8 with TRBJ2-3; TRBD2 agrees at 8 bases. Germline trimming cut 5 bases from V and 1 base from J; bases unmatched to any gene: 8. The CDR3 runs to 16 residues. Looked up from germline, CDR1 is SGHVS and CDR2 is FQNEAQ. CDR3 coding DNA: TGTGCCAGCAGCGTTGTCGGGGGGGCCCGCACAGATACGCAGTATTTT. Residues: CASSVVGGARTDTQYF.

CDR3 residues: CASSLRGLGYEQYF. CDR3 in DNA: TGCGCCAGCAGCTTGAGAGGGCTTGGGTACGAGCAGTACTTC. The rearrangement uses TRBV5-1 and TRBJ2-7, with a weak D call TRBD2 (5 bases). The CDR3 runs 14 residues. CDR1 is SGHRS and CDR2 is YFSETQ in the germline V gene. The V gene lost 1 base and the J gene lost 4 bases, with 12 bases spanning the gap.

V is TRBV5-6 and J is TRBJ1-1, with 7 nucleotides matching TRBD1. This CDR3 has 16 amino acids. The J segment lost 0 bases and the V segment lost 3 bases, leaving 8 bases of the junction unmatched. CDR1 SGHDT and CDR2 YYEEEE come from the germline V gene. This chain's CDR3 is CASSYVGQLLNTEAFF. DNA of the CDR3: TGTGCCAGCAGCTACGTGGGACAGCTCTTGAACACTGAAGCTTTCTTT. Full variable domain (remainder filled in from reference TRBV5-6 and TRBJ1-1): DAGVTQSPTHLIKTRGQQVTLRCSPKSGHDTVSWYQQALGQGPQFIFQYYEEEERQRGNFPDRFSGHQFPNYSSELNVNALLLGDSALYLCASSYVGQLLNTEAFFGQGTRLTVV.

This clone was found a few times. This chain uses TRBV7-2 with TRBJ2-5, with TRBD1 matching 7 bases. This CDR3 is built from 14 residues. The ends lost 5 bases at V and 4 bases at J; junction bases unmatched: 7. Looked up from germline, CDR1 is SGHTA and CDR2 is FQGNSA. The CDR3, as DNA: TGTGCCAGCAGCATGGGACAGCCAGGAGAGACCCAGTACTTC. As protein: CASSMGQPGETQYF.

The chain employs TRBV19 and TRBJ1-1; D gene ambiguous. Germline CDR1 LNHDA, CDR2 SQIVND (reference sequence). The CDR3 is 13 amino acids. Trimming shortened V by 4 bases and J by 5 bases, and 11 bases separated the two germline ends. As DNA, the CDR3 is TGTGCCAGTAGTAAACGGAGCCGAACTGAAGCTTTCTTT. This encodes CASSKRSRTEAFF. The full variable domain, with the rest looked up from reference TRBV19 and TRBJ1-1, is DGGITQSPKYLFRKEGQNVTLSCEQNLNHDAMYWYRQDPGQGLRLIYYSQIVNDFQKGDIAEGYSVSREKKESFPLTVTSAQKNPTAFYLCASSKRSRTEAFFGQGTRLTVV.

This clone has more than one count but fewer than ten. The chain joins TRBV27 to TRBJ2-7; tentative D call: TRBD2 (5 bases). The length of the CDR3 is 14 residues. The V gene's germline CDR1 is MNHEY and CDR2 SMNVEV (reference sequence). Between the trimmed V and J ends, which lost 2 bases and 3 bases, there was a span of 11 bases. The CDR3 protein is CASSLREKFYEQYF. The CDR3 nucleotides read TGTGCCAGCAGTTTAAGGGAGAAGTTCTACGAGCAGTACTTC.

The CDR3 reads CASSARDRDEQYF. The DNA of the CDR3 is TGCGCCAGCAGCGCCCGGGACAGGGACGAGCAGTACTTC. V is TRBV5-1 and J is TRBJ2-7; 9 positions agree with TRBD1. The CDR3 contains 13 residues. The V gene end was trimmed by 4 bases and the J gene end by 5 bases; junction bases not matched to a gene: 4. CDR1 is SGHRS, CDR2 YFSETQ, per germline.

The chain recombines TRBV3-1 (or the pseudogene TRBV3-2) with TRBJ2-5; TRBD1 is a possible D gene (5 bases). The germline V gene has CDR1 LGHDT and CDR2 YNNKEL (reference sequence). The CDR3 is 14 amino acids. The V and J ends lost 4 bases and 1 base respectively, with 10 bases between them. This chain's CDR3 is CASSPGHLQETQYF. For the CDR3, the DNA is TGTGCCAGCAGCCCCGGACATCTCCAAGAGACCCAGTACTTC.

The chain uses TRBV29-1 and TRBJ1-1; D is undetermined. This CDR3 has 12 amino acids. The germline V gene has CDR1 SQVTM and CDR2 ANQGSEA. V was trimmed by 5 bases and J by 1 base, leaving 8 bases between them. The CDR3: CSVRHRNTEAFF. CDR3 coding DNA: TGCAGCGTTCGCCACAGGAACACTGAAGCTTTCTTT.

The chain has TRBV28 and TRBJ1-2, with D perhaps TRBD1 (5 bases). The germline gives CDR1 MDHEN, CDR2 SYDVKM. The CDR3 is 14 amino acids. The V gene lost 10 bases and the J gene lost 5 bases, with 20 bases spanning the gap. CDR3 sequence reads: CATTQPGLGYGYTF. CDR3 DNA: TGTGCCACCACCCAGCCGGGACTCGGATATGGCTACACCTTC.

V gene TRBV30 combines with J gene TRBJ2-7; D perhaps matches TRBD2 (6 bases). The CDR3 spans 14 residues. Germline-derived CDR1 and CDR2 are GTSNPN and SVGIG (reference sequence). The V end was cut by 2 bases, the J end by 3 bases, with 14 bases between. CDR3 sequence reads: CAWSLGGLHYEQYF. DNA of the CDR3: TGTGCCTGGAGTTTAGGAGGGCTTCACTACGAGCAGTACTTC.

The rearrangement joins TRBV2 to TRBJ1-2; TRBD1 is a possible D gene (5 bases). Per the germline V gene, CDR1 is SNHLY and CDR2 is FYNNEI. Trimming stripped 4 bases from V and 4 bases from J, with 16 bases between. This CDR3 comprises 15 residues. The CDR3 bases are TGTGCCAGCAGTGGTAACAAGGGGCTGGGCTATGGCTACACCTTC. It encodes CASSGNKGLGYGYTF. The whole variable domain, filled in from reference TRBV2 and TRBJ1-2, reads EPEVTQTPSHQVTQMGQEVILRCVPISNHLYFYWYRQILGQKVEFLVSFYNNEISEKSEIFDDQFSVERPDGSNFTLKIRSTKLEDSAMYFCASSGNKGLGYGYTFGSGTRLTVV.

V and J are TRBV5-6 and TRBJ2-7; the D gene is possibly TRBD2 (6 bases). Germline V gene data show CDR1 as SGHDT and CDR2 as YYEEEE. The CDR3 contains 18 residues. The ends were cut back, 2 bases at V and 1 base at J, with 22 bases in the middle. CDR3 nucleotide sequence: TGTGCCAGCAGCTTACAAACACCTTTCCGGGAGATATCCTACGAGCAGTACTTC. As protein: CASSLQTPFREISYEQYF. The full variable domain, in which reference TRBV5-6 and TRBJ2-7 provide the parts outside the CDR3, is DAGVTQSPTHLIKTRGQQVTLRCSPKSGHDTVSWYQQALGQGPQFIFQYYEEEERQRGNFPDRFSGHQFPNYSSELNVNALLLGDSALYLCASSLQTPFREISYEQYFGPGTRLTVT.

This clone showed up just once. The chain combines TRBV5-1 with TRBJ2-7; a possible D gene is TRBD1 (6 bases). V lost 0 bases to trimming and J lost 0 bases, with 10 bases between them. Germline lookup yields CDR1 SGHRS and CDR2 YFSETQ. This CDR3 is built from 15 residues. The CDR3, as DNA: TGCGCCAGCAGCTTGGCTACGGGACACTCCTACGAGCAGTACTTC. Translated: CASSLATGHSYEQYF.

The rearrangement uses TRBV4-3 and TRBJ1-2; D perhaps matches TRBD1 (6 bases). The CDR3 is 14 residues long. The V end lost 2 bases, the J end lost 3 bases, and 10 bases lay between the germline ends. Germline assignment: CDR1 LGHNA and CDR2 YSLEER. In DNA, the CDR3 is TGCGCCAGCAGCCAACTCGGGGGCGACTATGGCTACACCTTC. It yields the protein CASSQLGGDYGYTF.

The J gene is TRBJ2-7, the V gene TRBV6-5; TRBD1 might be the D (5 bases). The V gene's germline CDR1 is MNHEY and CDR2 SVGAGI. The CDR3 spans 16 residues. V lost 0 bases and J 4 bases, leaving 16 bases between the germline ends. The CDR3: CASSYSRPGLGYEQYF. The CDR3 coding sequence is TGTGCCAGCAGTTACTCCCGGCCAGGGTTGGGGTACGAGCAGTACTTC.